This entry lists 16 T cell receptor beta chains sequenced from one sample in a study of cytomegalovirus exposure and HLA in healthy donors. Method: immunoSEQ multiplex PCR; TCRdb's copy keeps in-frame clones and lacks some. Counted here are 220,000 or so clones, approximately 87% occurring once; the ten biggest clones make up around 5.6%. The sequencing input was PBMCs. The receptor source for this set is a woman younger than 30 in good health and CMV-seronegative.

The chain employs TRBV5-1 and TRBJ2-1, with TRBD2 matching 13 bases. The germline gives CDR1 SGHRS, CDR2 YFSETQ. With 4 bases clipped from V and 7 bases from J, the junction kept 11 bases outside the gene matches. CDR3 size: 17 residues. The CDR3 bases are TGCGCCAGCAGCCCGGTAGGGACTAGCGGGACTTGGAATGAGCAGTTCTTC. Translating it yields CASSPVGTSGTWNEQFF.

This clone was seen once. V usage is TRBV27 and J usage is TRBJ2-2; 7 bases fit TRBD1. From germline, CDR1 is MNHEY and CDR2 SMNVEV (reference sequence). Trimming removed 2 bases from V and 3 bases from J; junction bases left unmatched: 6. The CDR3 covers 16 residues. CDR3 loop: CASSLPGTVDTGELFF. Here the CDR3 DNA reads TGTGCCAGCAGTTTACCGGGGACAGTTGACACCGGGGAGCTGTTTTTT.

J is TRBJ1-5 and V is TRBV6-6; possible D gene TRBD1, 5 bases. This CDR3 is built from 16 residues. The V gene's germline CDR1 is MNHNY and CDR2 SVGAGI (reference sequence). V dropped 6 bases and J dropped 3 bases, with 18 bases sitting between them. The CDR3 loop reads CASSPTQALNNQPQHF. CDR3 nucleotide sequence: TGTGCCAGCAGCCCTACACAGGCGCTGAACAATCAGCCCCAGCATTTT.

The rearrangement uses TRBV15 and TRBJ1-5, with 9 bases identical to TRBD1. V shed 3 bases, J shed 4 bases, and the junction held 4 bases outside the gene matches. Germline V gene sequence: CDR1 LNHNV, CDR2 YYDKDF (reference sequence). The CDR3 has 15 amino acids. The CDR3 sequence is CATSRGTGTNQPQHF. The DNA for the CDR3 is TGTGCCACCAGCAGGGGGACAGGGACGAATCAGCCCCAGCATTTT.

The chain recombines TRBV30 with TRBJ1-3; D unclear. This CDR3 contains 14 residues. The V end was cut by 4 bases, the J end by 1 base, with 11 bases between. Germline CDR1 and CDR2: GTSNPN and SVGIG (reference sequence). In DNA form, the CDR3 reads TGTGCCTGGACAGGCGATTTTTCTGGAAACACCATATATTTT. This sequence encodes CAWTGDFSGNTIYF.

This clone turned up a few times. This chain uses TRBV6-6 with TRBJ1-5; D is undetermined. V was trimmed by 8 bases and J by 6 bases, leaving 11 bases between them. Germline lookup yields CDR1 MNHNY and CDR2 SVGAGI (reference sequence). The CDR3 spans 12 residues. CDR3 sequence (DNA): TGTGCCAGCGGCTCGGGAATTCAGCCCCAGCATTTT. As protein: CASGSGIQPQHF.

This chain connects TRBV6-6 to TRBJ1-5; D perhaps matches TRBD1 (5 bases). The germline V and J ends were trimmed by 7 bases and 0 bases, with 16 bases remaining between them. Germline assignment: CDR1 MNHNY and CDR2 SVGAGI (reference sequence). The length of the CDR3 is 16 residues. The CDR3: CASTGSTVPSNQPQHF. DNA for the CDR3: TGTGCCAGCACCGGATCGACAGTACCTAGCAATCAGCCCCAGCATTTT.

V is TRBV11-3 and J is TRBJ2-6, with unresolved D. Germline V gives CDR1 SGHNT, CDR2 YENEEA. Trimming stripped 5 bases from V and 2 bases from J, with 13 bases between. This CDR3 region has 16 residues. The CDR3 DNA sequence: TGTGCCAGCAGCCTAGGACCAGTCGCTGGGGCCAACGTCCTGACTTTC. It translates to CASSLGPVAGANVLTF.

This clone has only a few counts. The chain recombines TRBV7-9 with TRBJ2-7; possibly TRBD1 for D (6 bases). The CDR3 sequence is 13 residues long. V lost 4 bases and J lost 3, with 10 bases in between. Germline V gene lookup returns CDR1 SEHNR and CDR2 FQNEAQ (reference sequence). The CDR3 nucleotides read TGTGCCAGCAGCTCCAGGGGCGGCTACGAGCAGTACTTC. Protein product: CASSSRGGYEQYF.

CDR3 sequence: CASSVEGPNEQYF. CDR3 DNA: TGTGCCAGCAGCGTAGAGGGACCCAACGAGCAGTACTTC. The V and J genes are TRBV9 and TRBJ2-7; the D gene could be TRBD1 or TRBD2 (5 bases each). This CDR3 contains 13 residues. Per germline, CDR1 SGDLS and CDR2 YYNGEE. V shed 0 bases and J shed 5 bases, with 9 bases lying between them.

The chain uses TRBV5-1 and TRBJ2-2; D not resolved. Trimming removed 0 bases from V and 2 bases from J, with 8 bases in between. The CDR3 sequence is 15 residues long. Looked up from germline, CDR1 is SGHRS and CDR2 is YFSETQ. CDR3 sequence reads: CASSLESRNTGELFF. In DNA, the CDR3 is TGCGCCAGCAGCTTGGAATCTAGAAACACCGGGGAGCTGTTTTTT.

The CDR3 sequence is CASSTQRNTEAFF. The CDR3 nucleotides are TGTGCCAGCAGCACGCAGAGGAACACTGAAGCTTTCTTT. The V gene is TRBV7-3, the J gene TRBJ1-1; no clear D gene. Trimming removed 5 bases at V and 1 base at J, with 8 bases between. This CDR3 is built from 13 residues. Germline V gives CDR1 SGHTA, CDR2 FQGTGA.

This chain connects TRBV9 to TRBJ2-3, with D tentatively TRBD2 (5 bases). Between the trimmed V and J ends, which lost 0 bases and 6 bases, there was a span of 11 bases. The CDR3 is 14 residues long. Germline CDR1 SGDLS, CDR2 YYNGEE. CDR3 region: CASSVGGSGDTQYF. In nucleotides, the CDR3 is TGTGCCAGCAGCGTAGGAGGGAGTGGGGATACGCAGTATTTT.

The gene calls are TRBV7-8 and TRBJ1-2, with no clear D. The germline V gene encodes CDR1 SGHVS and CDR2 FQNEAQ. The CDR3 is 17 residues long. Trimming pared 5 bases from V and 7 bases from J, leaving 26 bases between. CDR3 coding DNA: TGTGCCAGCAGCCCACCCTTTCCGGACGTCTTTCGAGGTGGCTACACCTTC. This encodes CASSPPFPDVFRGGYTF.

The rearrangement links TRBV6-1 to TRBJ2-3; a weak D match, TRBD2 (7 bases). CDR3 size: 16 residues. Trimming removed 4 bases at V and 3 bases at J, with 17 bases between. Germline CDR1 and CDR2: MNHNS and SASEGT. The CDR3 coding sequence is TGTGCCAGCAGTGCTGGCTGGGGGGGGCGGACAGATACGCAGTATTTT. Protein: CASSAGWGGRTDTQYF.

The chain employs TRBV7-8 and TRBJ2-5; 7 bases align to TRBD2. The CDR3 totals 15 residues. The junction had 12 bases not matched to a gene; V was cut back by 5 bases and J by 6 bases. Germline lookup yields CDR1 SGHVS and CDR2 FQNEAQ. The CDR3 DNA sequence: TGTGCCAGCAGCGTGGCAAGGGGAGGGCAGAAGACCCAGTACTTC. Its translation: CASSVARGGQKTQYF.